This T cell receptor beta chain was retrieved from a study of CD8 T cells in Susac syndrome. Findings and caveats of the study: Within Susac syndrome CD4+ T cell repertoires, clonal expansion was not evident.

The RNA input was 0.5 to 1 ug, and it was reverse transcribed with random hexamers. Coverage of TCR beta CDR3 amplification by immunoSEQ multiplex PCR extended to 54 Vbeta and 13 Jbeta. TCRdb recomputed calls from the immunoSEQ multiplex PCR reads with MiXCR, one row per CDR3 protein. The sample includes about 200,000 distinct CDR3 sequences, around 90% of them seen just once. Germline V gene sequence: CDR1 MDHEN, CDR2 SYDVKM. CDR3 size: 14 residues. The germline V and J ends were trimmed by 4 bases and 2 bases, with 12 bases remaining between them. As regards this clonotype: Its antigen is not identified.

The material sequenced was CD4+ T cells from PBMCs. The source is a human donor with Susac syndrome. The chain combines TRBV28 with TRBJ2-7; D gene uncertain. The chain's CDR3 is CASSSTSAPYEQYF. The DNA for the CDR3 is TGTGCCAGCAGTTCAACCTCGGCCCCCTACGAGCAGTACTTC.